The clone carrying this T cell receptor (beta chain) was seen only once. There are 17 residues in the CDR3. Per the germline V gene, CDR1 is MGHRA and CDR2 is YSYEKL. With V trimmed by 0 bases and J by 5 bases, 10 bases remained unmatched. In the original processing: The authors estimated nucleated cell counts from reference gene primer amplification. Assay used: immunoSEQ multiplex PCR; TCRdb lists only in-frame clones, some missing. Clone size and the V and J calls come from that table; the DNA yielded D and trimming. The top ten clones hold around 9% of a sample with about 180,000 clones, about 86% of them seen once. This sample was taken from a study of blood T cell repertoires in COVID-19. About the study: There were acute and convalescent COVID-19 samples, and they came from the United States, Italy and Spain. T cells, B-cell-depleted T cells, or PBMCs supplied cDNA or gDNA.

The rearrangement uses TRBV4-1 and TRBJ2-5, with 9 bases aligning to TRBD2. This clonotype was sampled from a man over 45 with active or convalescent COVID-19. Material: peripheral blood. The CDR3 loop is CASSQDGVSGRFETQYF. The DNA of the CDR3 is TGCGCCAGCAGCCAAGATGGGGTTAGCGGGAGATTTGAGACCCAGTACTTC.